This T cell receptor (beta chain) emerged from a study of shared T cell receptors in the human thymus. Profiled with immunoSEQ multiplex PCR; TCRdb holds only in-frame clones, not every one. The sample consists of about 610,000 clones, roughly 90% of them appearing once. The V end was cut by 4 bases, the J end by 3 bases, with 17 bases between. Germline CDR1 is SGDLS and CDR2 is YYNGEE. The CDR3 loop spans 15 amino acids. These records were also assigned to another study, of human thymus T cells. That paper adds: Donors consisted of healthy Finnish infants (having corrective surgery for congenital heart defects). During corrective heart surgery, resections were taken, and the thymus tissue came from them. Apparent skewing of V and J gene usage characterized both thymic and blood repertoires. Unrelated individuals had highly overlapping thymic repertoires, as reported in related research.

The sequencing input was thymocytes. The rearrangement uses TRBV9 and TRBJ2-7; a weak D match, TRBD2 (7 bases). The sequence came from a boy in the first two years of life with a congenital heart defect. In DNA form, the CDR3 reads TGTGCCAGCAGCCCACGAGGGGGGGTTGACTACGAGCAGTACTTC. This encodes CASSPRGGVDYEQYF.